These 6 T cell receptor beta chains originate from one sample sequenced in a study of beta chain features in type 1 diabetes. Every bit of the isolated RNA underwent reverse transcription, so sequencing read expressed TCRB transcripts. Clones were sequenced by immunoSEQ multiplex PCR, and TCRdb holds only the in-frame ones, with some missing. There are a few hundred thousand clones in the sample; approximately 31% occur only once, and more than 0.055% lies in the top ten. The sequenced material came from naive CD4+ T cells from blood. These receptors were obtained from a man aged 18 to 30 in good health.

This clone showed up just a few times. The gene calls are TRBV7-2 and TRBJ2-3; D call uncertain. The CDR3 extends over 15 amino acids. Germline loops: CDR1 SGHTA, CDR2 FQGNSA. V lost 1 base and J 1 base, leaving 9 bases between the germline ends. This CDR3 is CASSLGPPGTDTQYF. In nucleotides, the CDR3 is TGTGCCAGCAGCTTAGGTCCTCCCGGCACAGATACGCAGTATTTT.

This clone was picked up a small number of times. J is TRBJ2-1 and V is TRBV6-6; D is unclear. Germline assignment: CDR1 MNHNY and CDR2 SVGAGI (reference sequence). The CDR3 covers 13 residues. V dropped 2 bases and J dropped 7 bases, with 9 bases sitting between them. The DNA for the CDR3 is TGTGCCAGCAGTTACCCAGCAGCGAATGAGCAGTTCTTC. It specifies CASSYPAANEQFF.

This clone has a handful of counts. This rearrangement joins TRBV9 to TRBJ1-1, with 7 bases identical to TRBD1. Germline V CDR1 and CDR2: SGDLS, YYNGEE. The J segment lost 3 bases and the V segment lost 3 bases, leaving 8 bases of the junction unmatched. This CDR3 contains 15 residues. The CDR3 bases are TGTGCCAGCAGCGCCCAGATTACAGGGGACACTGAAGCTTTCTTT. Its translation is CASSAQITGDTEAFF.

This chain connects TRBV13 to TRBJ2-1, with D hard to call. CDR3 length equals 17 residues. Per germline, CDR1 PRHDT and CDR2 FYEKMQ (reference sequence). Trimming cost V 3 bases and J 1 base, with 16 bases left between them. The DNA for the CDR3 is TGTGCCAGCAGCTTCTACCACCCCCCTCCATCCTACAATGAGCAGTTCTTC. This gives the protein CASSFYHPPPSYNEQFF.

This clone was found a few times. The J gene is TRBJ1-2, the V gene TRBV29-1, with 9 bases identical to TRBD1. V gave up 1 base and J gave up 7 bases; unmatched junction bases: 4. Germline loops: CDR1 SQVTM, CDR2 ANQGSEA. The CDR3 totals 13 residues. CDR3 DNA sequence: TGCAGCGTTGAAGGGGACAGGGAATTTGGCTACACCTTC. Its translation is CSVEGDREFGYTF. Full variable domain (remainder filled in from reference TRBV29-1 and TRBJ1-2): SAVISQKPSRDICQRGTSLTIQCQVDSQVTMMFWYRQQPGQSLTLIATANQGSEATYESGFVIDKFPISRPNLTFSTLTVSNMSPEDSSIYLCSVEGDREFGYTFGSGTRLTVV.

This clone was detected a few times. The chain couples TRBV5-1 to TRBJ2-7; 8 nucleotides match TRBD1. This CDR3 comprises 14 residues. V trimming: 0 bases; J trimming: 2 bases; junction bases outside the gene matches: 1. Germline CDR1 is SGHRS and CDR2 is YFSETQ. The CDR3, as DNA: TGCGCCAGCAGCTTGGTGACAGGGGCCTACGAGCAGTACTTC. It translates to CASSLVTGAYEQYF.